The clone carrying this T cell receptor beta chain occurred once. The data are from a study of shared clonotypes between healthy human individuals. Germline lookup yields CDR1 SQVTM and CDR2 ANQGSEA. The CDR3 runs 11 residues. V lost 6 bases to trimming and J lost 4 bases; unmatched junction nucleotides: 1. When samples were unsorted, some 84 million PBMCs were used for genomic DNA. It was around 0.3 ug DNA, 25,000 to 35,000 T cell genomes, that went into each replicate PCR of unsorted PBMC. TCRdb keeps only in-frame clones here, not all; method: immunoSEQ multiplex PCR. The sample holds roughly 500,000 clones; 79% are singletons and the top ten take over 10%.

V and J are TRBV29-1 and TRBJ2-5; 8 bases line up with TRBD1. The sequenced material came from PBMCs. The clonotype was recovered from a middle-aged woman in good health. Some clones in this sample may be carry-over from other donors' samples. The CDR3 reads CSVQGAETQYF. The CDR3 coding sequence is TGCAGCGTGCAGGGGGCAGAGACCCAGTACTTC.